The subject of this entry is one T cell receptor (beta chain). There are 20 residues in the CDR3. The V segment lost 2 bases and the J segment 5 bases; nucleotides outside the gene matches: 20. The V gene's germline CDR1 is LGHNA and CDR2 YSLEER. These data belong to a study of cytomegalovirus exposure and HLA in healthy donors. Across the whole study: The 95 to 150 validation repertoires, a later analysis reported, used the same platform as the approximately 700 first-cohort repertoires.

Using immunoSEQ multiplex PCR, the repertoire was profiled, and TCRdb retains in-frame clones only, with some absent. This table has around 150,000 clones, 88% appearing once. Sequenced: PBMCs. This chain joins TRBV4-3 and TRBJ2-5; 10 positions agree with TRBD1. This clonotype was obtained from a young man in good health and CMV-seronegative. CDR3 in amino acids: CASSQIKGTGEYVGRETQYF. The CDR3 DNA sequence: TGCGCCAGCAGCCAAATTAAGGGGACAGGGGAATACGTTGGCCGGGAGACCCAGTACTTC.